This T cell receptor (beta chain) was retrieved from a study of cytomegalovirus exposure and HLA in healthy donors. PCR amplification relied on 60 Vbeta primers (plus 13 Jbeta primers). TCRdb's copy holds only in-frame clones and misses some; the assay was immunoSEQ multiplex PCR. The table includes 65,000 to 70,000 clones, 55% to 75% detected once. Per germline, CDR1 MNHNS and CDR2 SASEGT. The CDR3 runs 14 residues. Trimming took off 2 bases at V and 6 bases at J, with 11 bases between the two ends. The rearrangement uses TRBV6-1 and TRBJ1-5; D unresolved. Sequencing used PBMCs. The TCR comes from a woman between 25 and 40 years old in good health and CMV-seronegative. CDR3 nucleotide sequence: TGTGCCAGCAGTGAATCCCCTACCCGTCAGCCCCAGCATTTT. Protein product: CASSESPTRQPQHF.